This T cell receptor (beta chain) was recovered during a study of cytomegalovirus exposure and HLA in healthy donors. Study overall: Out of approximately 170 million T cells, an earlier analysis found 117 million unique TCR beta sequences in total.

PCR involved 60 Vbeta and 13 Jbeta primers. Profiling relied on immunoSEQ multiplex PCR, and the TCRdb table lists in-frame clones only, not all of them. This sample carries about 140,000 clones, about two thirds of them seen once, and the ten largest clones take 10%. Findings and limits, study-wide: While the bulk of TCR sequences proved rare, some public TCRs turned up in many donors. Earlier analysis found most TCR beta V segments productive about 87% or about 30% of the time.

The CDR3 extends over 16 amino acids. The germline V gene has CDR1 SGHNT and CDR2 YYREEE (reference sequence). V gave up 2 bases and J gave up 1 base; unmatched junction bases: 5. In the case of this clone: Its antigen is not known.

This chain joins TRBV5-4 and TRBJ2-3; 9 bases map to TRBD2. This sequence was found in a man younger than 45 in good health and CMV-seropositive. Material for sequencing was PBMCs. The CDR3 loop is CASSLGLAGRTDTQYF. The DNA for the CDR3 is TGTGCCAGCAGCTTAGGGCTAGCGGGACGCACAGATACGCAGTATTTT.